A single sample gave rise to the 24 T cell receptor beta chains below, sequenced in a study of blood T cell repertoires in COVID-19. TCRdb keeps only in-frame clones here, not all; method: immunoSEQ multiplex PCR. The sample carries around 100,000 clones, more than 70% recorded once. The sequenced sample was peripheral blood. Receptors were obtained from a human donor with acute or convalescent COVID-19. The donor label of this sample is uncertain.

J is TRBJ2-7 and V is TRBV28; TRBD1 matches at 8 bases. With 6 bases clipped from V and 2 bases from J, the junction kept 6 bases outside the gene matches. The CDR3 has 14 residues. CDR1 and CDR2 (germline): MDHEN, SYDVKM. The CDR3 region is CASRTGTGAYEQYF. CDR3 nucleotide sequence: TGTGCCAGCAGGACCGGGACAGGAGCCTACGAGCAGTACTTC.

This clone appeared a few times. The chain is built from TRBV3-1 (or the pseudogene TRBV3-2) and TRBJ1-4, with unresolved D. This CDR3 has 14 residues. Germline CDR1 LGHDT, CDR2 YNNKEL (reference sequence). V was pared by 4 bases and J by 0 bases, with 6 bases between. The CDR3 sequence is CASSRVATNEKLFF. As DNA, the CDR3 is TGTGCCAGCAGCCGAGTTGCAACTAATGAAAAACTGTTTTTT.

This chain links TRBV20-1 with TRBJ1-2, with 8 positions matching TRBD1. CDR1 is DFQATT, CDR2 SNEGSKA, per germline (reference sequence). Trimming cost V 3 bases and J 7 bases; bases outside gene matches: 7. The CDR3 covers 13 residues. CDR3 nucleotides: TGCAGTGCTAGTGACCCGACAGGGGCTGGCTACACCTTC. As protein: CSASDPTGAGYTF.

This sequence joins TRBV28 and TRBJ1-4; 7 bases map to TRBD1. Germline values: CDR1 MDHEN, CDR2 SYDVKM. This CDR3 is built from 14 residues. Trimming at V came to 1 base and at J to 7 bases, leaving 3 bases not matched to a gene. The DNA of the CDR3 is TGTGCCAGCAGTTTATCAGGGGGGACTGAAAAACTGTTTTTT. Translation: CASSLSGGTEKLFF. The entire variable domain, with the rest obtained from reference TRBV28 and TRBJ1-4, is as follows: DVKVTQSSRYLVKRTGEKVFLECVQDMDHENMFWYRQDPGLGLRLIYFSYDVKMKEKGDIPEGYSVSREKKERFSLILESASTNQTSMYLCASSLSGGTEKLFFGSGTQLSVL.

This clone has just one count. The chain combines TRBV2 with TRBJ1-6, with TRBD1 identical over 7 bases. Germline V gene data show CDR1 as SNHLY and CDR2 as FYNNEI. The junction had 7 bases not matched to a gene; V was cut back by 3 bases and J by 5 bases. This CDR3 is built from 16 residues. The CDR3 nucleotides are TGTGCCAGCAGTGAGGCAGGGGGAGGCAATAATTCACCCCTCCACTTT. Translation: CASSEAGGGNNSPLHF.

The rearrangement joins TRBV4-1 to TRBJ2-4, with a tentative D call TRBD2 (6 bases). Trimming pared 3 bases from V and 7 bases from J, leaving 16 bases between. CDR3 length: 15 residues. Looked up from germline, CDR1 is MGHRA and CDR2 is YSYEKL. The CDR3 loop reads CASSHQLGGVNIQYF. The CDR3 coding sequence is TGCGCCAGCAGCCACCAGCTCGGCGGGGTCAACATTCAGTACTTC.

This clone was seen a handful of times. The CDR3 sequence is CASSPQGAKETQYF. CDR3 DNA: TGTGCCAGCAGTCCGCAGGGGGCCAAGGAGACCCAGTACTTC. V usage is TRBV2 and J usage is TRBJ2-5, with 8 bases matching TRBD1. The V and J ends lost 5 bases and 5 bases, in that order; junction bases with no gene match: 7. The CDR3 is 14 residues long. Germline V gene sequence: CDR1 SNHLY, CDR2 FYNNEI.

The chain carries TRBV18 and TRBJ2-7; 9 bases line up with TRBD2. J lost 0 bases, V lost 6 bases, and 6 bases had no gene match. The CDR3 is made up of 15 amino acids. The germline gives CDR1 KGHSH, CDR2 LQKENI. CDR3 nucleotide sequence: TGTGCCAGCTCGCCAAGCGGGGGGATCTCCTACGAGCAGTACTTC. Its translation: CASSPSGGISYEQYF.

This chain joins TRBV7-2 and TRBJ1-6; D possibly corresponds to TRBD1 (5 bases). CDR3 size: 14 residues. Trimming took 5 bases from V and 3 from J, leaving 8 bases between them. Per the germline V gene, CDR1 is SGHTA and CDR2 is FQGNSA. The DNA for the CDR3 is TGTGCCAGCAGCCCAACAGGCTATAATTCACCCCTCCACTTT. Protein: CASSPTGYNSPLHF. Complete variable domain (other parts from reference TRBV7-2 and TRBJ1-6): GAGVSQSPSNKVTEKGKDVELRCDPISGHTALYWYRQSLGQGLEFLIYFQGNSAPDKSGLPSDRFSAERTGGSVSTLTIQRTQQEDSAVYLCASSPTGYNSPLHFGNGTRLTVT.

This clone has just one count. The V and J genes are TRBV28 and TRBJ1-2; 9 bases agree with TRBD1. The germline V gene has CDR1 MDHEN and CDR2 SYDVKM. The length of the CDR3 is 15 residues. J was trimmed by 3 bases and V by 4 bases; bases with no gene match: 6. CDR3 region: CASSSRQGGDYGYTF. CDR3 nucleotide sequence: TGTGCCAGCAGTTCCCGACAGGGGGGTGACTATGGCTACACCTTC.

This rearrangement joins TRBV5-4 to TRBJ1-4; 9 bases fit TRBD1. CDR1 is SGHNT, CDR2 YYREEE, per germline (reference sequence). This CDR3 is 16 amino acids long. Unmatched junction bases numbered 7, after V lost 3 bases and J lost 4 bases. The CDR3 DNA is TGTGCCAGCAGCTCCCGGGACAGGGATGGTAATGAAAAACTGTTTTTT. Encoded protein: CASSSRDRDGNEKLFF.

CDR3 sequence: CASGLGDRAGEQYF. The CDR3 DNA sequence: TGTGCTAGTGGTTTGGGGGACAGGGCCGGCGAGCAGTACTTC. The V and J genes are TRBV12-5 and TRBJ2-7, with 9 positions matching TRBD1. With V trimmed by 1 base and J by 6 bases, 4 bases remained unmatched. The CDR3 is made up of 14 amino acids. Germline V gene data show CDR1 as LGHNT and CDR2 as FRNRAP.

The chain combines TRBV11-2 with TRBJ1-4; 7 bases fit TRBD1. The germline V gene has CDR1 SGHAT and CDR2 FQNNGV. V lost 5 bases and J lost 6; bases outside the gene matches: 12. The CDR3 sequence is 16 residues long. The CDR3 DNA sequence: TGTGCCAGCAGCCGTTCCGGGACCAGGGGGTATGAAAAACTGTTTTTT. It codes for CASSRSGTRGYEKLFF.

The CDR3 region is CASSKGSPTAHYELFF. The CDR3 region has the DNA TGTGCCAGCAGCAAAGGATCCCCGACGGCGCACTATGAGCTGTTTTTT. This chain links TRBV21-1 with TRBJ2-2; no check of the table's D call, TRBD2, against the DNA was made. TRBV21-1 is described as a pseudogene. This CDR3 spans 16 amino acids.

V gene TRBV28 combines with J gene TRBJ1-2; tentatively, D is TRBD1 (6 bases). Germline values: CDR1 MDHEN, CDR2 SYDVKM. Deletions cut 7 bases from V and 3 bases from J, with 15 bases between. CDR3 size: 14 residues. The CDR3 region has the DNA TGTGCCAGCAACCCCGGGGGGGCGCACTATGGCTACACCTTC. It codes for CASNPGGAHYGYTF.

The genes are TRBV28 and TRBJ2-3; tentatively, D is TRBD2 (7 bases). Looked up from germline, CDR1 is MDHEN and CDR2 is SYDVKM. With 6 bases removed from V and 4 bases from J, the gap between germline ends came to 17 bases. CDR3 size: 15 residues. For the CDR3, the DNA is TGTGCCAGCAGCCCGACGGGGGGCAGGGCAGATACGCAGTATTTT. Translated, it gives CASSPTGGRADTQYF.

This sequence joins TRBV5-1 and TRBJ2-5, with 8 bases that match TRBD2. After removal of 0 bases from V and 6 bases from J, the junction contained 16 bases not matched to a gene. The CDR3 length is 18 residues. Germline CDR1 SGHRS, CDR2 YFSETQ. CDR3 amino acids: CASSLAQLGPSGLKTQYF. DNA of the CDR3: TGCGCCAGCAGCTTGGCACAGCTAGGGCCTAGCGGGCTAAAGACCCAGTACTTC.

The CDR3 DNA is TGTGCCAGCAGTTACAGCCCGGGACAAAGGAACTATGGCTACACCTTC. This codes for CASSYSPGQRNYGYTF. The rearrangement joins TRBV6-6 to TRBJ1-2; D is perhaps TRBD1 (6 bases). Trimming took 2 bases from V and 2 from J, leaving 15 bases between them. CDR1 MNHNY and CDR2 SVGAGI come from the germline V gene (reference sequence). The CDR3 covers 16 residues.

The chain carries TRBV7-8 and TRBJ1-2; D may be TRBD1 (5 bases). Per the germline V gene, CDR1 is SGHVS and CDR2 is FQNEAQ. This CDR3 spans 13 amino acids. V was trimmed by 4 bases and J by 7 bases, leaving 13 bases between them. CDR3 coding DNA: TGTGCCAGCAGCTCCCCAGGGTTCTCTGGCTACACCTTC. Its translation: CASSSPGFSGYTF.

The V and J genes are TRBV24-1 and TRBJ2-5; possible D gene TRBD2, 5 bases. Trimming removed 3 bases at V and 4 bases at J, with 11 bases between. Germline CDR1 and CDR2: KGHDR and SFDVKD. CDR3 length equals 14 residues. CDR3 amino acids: CATSDPRGLETQYF. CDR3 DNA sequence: TGTGCCACCAGTGATCCCCGGGGATTAGAGACCCAGTACTTC.

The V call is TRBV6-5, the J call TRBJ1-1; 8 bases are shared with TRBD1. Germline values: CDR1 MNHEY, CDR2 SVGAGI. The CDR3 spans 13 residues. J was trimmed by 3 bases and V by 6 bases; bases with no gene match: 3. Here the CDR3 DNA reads TGTGCCAGCAGATCGACAGGGGACACTGAAGCTTTCTTT. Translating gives CASRSTGDTEAFF.

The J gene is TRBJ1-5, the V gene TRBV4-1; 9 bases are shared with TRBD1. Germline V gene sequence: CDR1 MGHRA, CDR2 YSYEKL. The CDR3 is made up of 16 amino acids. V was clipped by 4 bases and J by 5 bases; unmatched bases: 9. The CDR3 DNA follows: TGCGCCAGCAGCCGAGGACAGGGGACCACAGATCAGCCCCAGCATTTT. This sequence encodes CASSRGQGTTDQPQHF.

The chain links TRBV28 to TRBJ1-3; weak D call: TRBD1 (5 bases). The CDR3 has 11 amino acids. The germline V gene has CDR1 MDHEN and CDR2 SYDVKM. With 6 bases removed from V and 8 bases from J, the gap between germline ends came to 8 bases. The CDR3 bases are TGTGCCAGCAGCGGGGGACACACCATATATTTT. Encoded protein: CASSGGHTIYF. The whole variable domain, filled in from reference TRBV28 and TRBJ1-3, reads DVKVTQSSRYLVKRTGEKVFLECVQDMDHENMFWYRQDPGLGLRLIYFSYDVKMKEKGDIPEGYSVSREKKERFSLILESASTNQTSMYLCASSGGHTIYFGEGSWLTVV.

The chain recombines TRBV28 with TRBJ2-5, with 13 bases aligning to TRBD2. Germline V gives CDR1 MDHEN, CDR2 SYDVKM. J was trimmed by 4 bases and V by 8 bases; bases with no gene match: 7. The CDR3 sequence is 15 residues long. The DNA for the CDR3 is TGTGCCAGCGGACTACTAGCGGGGGGGCGAGAGACCCAGTACTTC. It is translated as CASGLLAGGRETQYF.